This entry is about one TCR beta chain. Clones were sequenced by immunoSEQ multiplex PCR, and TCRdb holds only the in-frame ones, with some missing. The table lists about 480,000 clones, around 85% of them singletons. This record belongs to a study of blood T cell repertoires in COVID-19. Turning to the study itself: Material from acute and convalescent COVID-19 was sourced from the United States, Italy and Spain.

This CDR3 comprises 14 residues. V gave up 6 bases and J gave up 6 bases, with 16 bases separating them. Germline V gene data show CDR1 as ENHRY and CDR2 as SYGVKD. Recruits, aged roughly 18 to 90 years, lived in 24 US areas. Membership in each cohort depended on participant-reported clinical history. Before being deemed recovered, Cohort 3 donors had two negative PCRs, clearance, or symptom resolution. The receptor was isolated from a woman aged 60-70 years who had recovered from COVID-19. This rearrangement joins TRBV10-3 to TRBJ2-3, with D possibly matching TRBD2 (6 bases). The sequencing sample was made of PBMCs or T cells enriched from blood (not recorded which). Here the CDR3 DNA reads TGTGCCATCAGCGCTAGTACTAGCCCGGATACGCAGTATTTT. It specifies CAISASTSPDTQYF.